The rows below give T cell receptor beta chains drawn from one sample of a study of PD-L1 blockade in urothelial cancer. Produced via immunoSEQ multiplex PCR; TCRdb's table is partial and in-frame only. Of more than 35,000 clones listed, over 75% are singletons. The source material was PBMCs, sampled around atezolizumab (anti-PD-L1) treatment. These receptors came from a man in his sixties or seventies with urothelial cancer. Both conserved end residues are part of each CDR3. Fields, in order: V gene, clone size, J gene, D gene, CDR3 DNA, CDR3 protein. D genes are given only for firm matches. Size values are once, few and many counts, or a class for expanded clones, and some rows have none.

TRBV19	.	TRBJ1-1	TRBD1	TGTGCCAGTAGTAGCCCCCTACAGGGGATCACTGAAGCTTTCTTT	CASSSPLQGITEAFF
TRBV5-1	.	TRBJ2-7	.	TGCGCCAGCAGCCCCCGAGGACTCTCGTGGTACTTC	CASSPRGLSWYF
TRBV7-8	.	TRBJ2-7	.	TGTGCCAGCAGCTTATGGGGCGGAAACCCCTACGAGCAGTACTTC	CASSLWGGNPYEQYF
TRBV6-4	.	TRBJ2-1	.	TGTGCCAGCAGTGGTCAGGCGGGGTACAATGAGCAGTTCTTC	CASSGQAGYNEQFF
TRBV2	.	TRBJ2-3	.	TGTGCCAGCAGACCGACTTTCACAGATACGCAGTATTTT	CASRPTFTDTQYF
TRBV13	.	TRBJ2-1	.	TGTGCCAGCAGCTTAGAACTAGCTGCCAACAATGAGCAGTTCTTC	CASSLELAANNEQFF
TRBV7-9	.	TRBJ2-5	.	TGTGCCAGCAGCTTAGCGCAGACTGTTAAAGAGACCCAGTACTTC	CASSLAQTVKETQYF
TRBV7-2	.	TRBJ2-7	.	TGTGCCAGCAGCTTAGTTTACGGTGGCGAGCAGTACTTC	CASSLVYGGEQYF
TRBV14	.	TRBJ1-3	TRBD1	TGTGCCAGCAGCTCCTTTCGGGGACAGGGAAGAAACACCATATATTTT	CASSSFRGQGRNTIYF
TRBV9	.	TRBJ2-1	TRBD1	TGTGCCAGCAGCGTCCAGGGGGCCGATGAGCAGTTCTTC	CASSVQGADEQFF
TRBV5-1	.	TRBJ2-3	TRBD2	TGCGCCAGCAGCCATGGGACTAGCGGGAGTAGTAATACGCAGTATTTT	CASSHGTSGSSNTQYF
TRBV6-1	.	TRBJ2-7	.	TGTGCCAGCAGTGAACTGGCAGGGTCTCGGGAGCAGTACTTC	CASSELAGSREQYF
TRBV7-8	.	TRBJ1-2	.	TGTGCCAGCAGCTCCGTAACAGGGAACTTCTATGGCTACACCTTC	CASSSVTGNFYGYTF
TRBV5-1	.	TRBJ2-7	TRBD1	TGCGCCAGCAGCTCCGGGACAGGGAACTACGAGCAGTACTTC	CASSSGTGNYEQYF
TRBV6-1	.	TRBJ2-1	TRBD2	TGTGCCAGCAGTGAAACTAGCGGGAGGGCCGGAAATGAGCAGTTCTTC	CASSETSGRAGNEQFF
TRBV28	.	TRBJ2-7	.	TGTGCCAGCAGTTTACTCGCGTACGAGCAGTACTTC	CASSLLAYEQYF
TRBV4-2	.	TRBJ2-1	.	TGTGCCAGCAGCCAAGGTTCTAGGTGGCTCTTC	CASSQGSRWLF
TRBV10-1	.	TRBJ2-2	TRBD1	TGCGCCAGCAGTGAGGATCAGGGGGCAGCCGGGGAGCTGTTTTTT	CASSEDQGAAGELFF
TRBV5-1	once	TRBJ2-2	.	TGCGCCAGCAGCTTTGGTAGCGGGAACACCGGGGAGCTGTTTTTT	CASSFGSGNTGELFF
TRBV6-5	.	TRBJ1-6	.	TGTGCCAGCTTTCCTGGAGGCCACTCACCCCTCCACTTT	CASFPGGHSPLHF
TRBV25-1	.	TRBJ2-1	.	TGTGCCAGCCGCGACTACCTCTACAATGAGCAGTTCTTC	CASRDYLYNEQFF
TRBV28	.	TRBJ2-3	TRBD1	TGTGCCAGCAGTTCGCCGGGACAGGGAGCAGATACGCAGTATTTT	CASSSPGQGADTQYF
TRBV5-1	.	TRBJ2-2	TRBD2	TGCGCCAGCAGCTTGGCGACTAGCGGGAGTATTGGCGGGGAGCTGTTTTTT	CASSLATSGSIGGELFF
TRBV5-1	.	TRBJ2-7	.	TGCGCCAGCAGCCAGAGGCACGAGCAGTACTTC	CASSQRHEQYF
TRBV19	.	TRBJ1-5	.	TGTGCCAGTAGTACCTCGGGGGGCGGCAATCAGCCCCAGCATTTT	CASSTSGGGNQPQHF
TRBV10-3	.	TRBJ2-7	.	TGTGCCTCTAGGGGGGGGGCCTACGAGCAGTACTTC	CASRGGAYEQYF
TRBV6-5	.	TRBJ1-3	.	TGTGCCAGCAGTTACTCGGTGCGGCAATCAAGAAACACCATATATTTT	CASSYSVRQSRNTIYF
TRBV7-9	once	TRBJ2-3	.	TGTGCCAGCAGCTTGTGGCAGGGGCGCACAGATACGCAGTATTTT	CASSLWQGRTDTQYF
TRBV5-4	.	TRBJ2-1	TRBD2	TGTGCCAGCAGCTCTAGCGGGAGGGTGAGGAATGAGCAGTTCTTC	CASSSSGRVRNEQFF
TRBV29-1	.	TRBJ2-5	.	TGCAGCGTTGAGGATGGCCGGGGGGAGACCCAGTACTTC	CSVEDGRGETQYF
TRBV28	.	TRBJ1-5	TRBD1	TGTGCCACCCTTTCCTCTGGAGGACAGGGAAATCAGCCCCAGCATTTT	CATLSSGGQGNQPQHF
TRBV6-1	.	TRBJ2-1	TRBD2	TGTGCCAGCAGTGGACGGACTTGGACTAGCGGTTGGGACGATGAGCAGTTCTTC	CASSGRTWTSGWDDEQFF
TRBV19	once	TRBJ2-1	TRBD2	TGTGCCAGTAGTATGCCTAGCGGGAGCCTTAATGAGCAGTTCTTC	CASSMPSGSLNEQFF
TRBV14	.	TRBJ2-1	TRBD2	TGTGCCAGCAGCCAAGAGAGCCTAGCGGGGCGGTTTAGGCAGTTCTTC	CASSQESLAGRFRQFF
TRBV30	.	TRBJ2-7	.	TGTGCCTGGGGGGCTTGGGGTAGCGGAACCTACGAGCAGTACTTC	CAWGAWGSGTYEQYF
TRBV7-2	.	TRBJ2-5	.	TGTGCCAGCAGCTTATCTCAGGGGATGGGGGAGACCCAGTACTTC	CASSLSQGMGETQYF
TRBV6-1	.	TRBJ2-1	.	TGTGCCAGCAGTAAAGACGACAGGCACCTGGGGAATGAGCAGTTCTTC	CASSKDDRHLGNEQFF